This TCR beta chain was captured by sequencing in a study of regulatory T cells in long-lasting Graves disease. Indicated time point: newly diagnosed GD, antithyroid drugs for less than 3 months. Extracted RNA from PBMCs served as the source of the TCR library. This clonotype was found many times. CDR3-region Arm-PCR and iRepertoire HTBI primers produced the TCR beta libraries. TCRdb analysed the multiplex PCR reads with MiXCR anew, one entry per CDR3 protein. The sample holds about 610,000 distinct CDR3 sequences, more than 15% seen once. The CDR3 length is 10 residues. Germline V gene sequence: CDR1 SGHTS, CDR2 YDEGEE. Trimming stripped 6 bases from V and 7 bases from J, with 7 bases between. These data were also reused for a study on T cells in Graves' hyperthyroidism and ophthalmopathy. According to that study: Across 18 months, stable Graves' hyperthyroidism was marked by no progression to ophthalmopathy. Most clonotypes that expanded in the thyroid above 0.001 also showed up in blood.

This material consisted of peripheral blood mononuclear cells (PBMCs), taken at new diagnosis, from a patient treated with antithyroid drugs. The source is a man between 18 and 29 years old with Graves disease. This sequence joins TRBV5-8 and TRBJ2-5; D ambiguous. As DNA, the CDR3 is TGTGCCAGCATCCCATGGACCCAGTACTTC. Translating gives CASIPWTQYF.